This is a list of T cell receptor beta chains from one sample in a study of T cells in narcolepsy. Sequenced by immunoSEQ multiplex PCR; TCRdb stores in-frame clones only, minus some. In the table there are approximately 30,000 clones, approximately 80% of which are singletons. The specimen sequenced was CD45RA- memory CD4+ T cells from PBMCs. These receptor sequences come from a human donor with narcolepsy. Both conserved end residues are part of each CDR3. D genes are given only for firm matches. Expanded clones are given a class, and other clones once, few, many or no size at all.

clone size	V gene	J gene	D gene	CDR3 DNA	CDR3 protein
NA	TRBV6-1	TRBJ2-3	TRBD1	TGTGCCAGCAGTGGACAGGGGCCAGATACGCAGTATTTT	CASSGQGPDTQYF
NA	TRBV6-6	TRBJ2-6	NA	TGTGCCAGCAGTTACTCAGTCTCTGGGGCCAACGTCCTGACTTTC	CASSYSVSGANVLTF
NA	TRBV9	TRBJ2-3	TRBD1	TGTGCCAGCAGGCCGACAGGGTCCAGTTGGCGCACAGATACGCAGTATTTT	CASRPTGSSWRTDTQYF
NA	TRBV5-6	TRBJ2-1	NA	TGTGCCAGCAGCCCCGGGGCCAATGAGCAGTTCTTC	CASSPGANEQFF
NA	TRBV11-3	TRBJ1-5	NA	TGTGCCAGCAGCCCGGCCGGGGCAGGGGTTCAGCCCCAGCATTTT	CASSPAGAGVQPQHF
NA	TRBV30	TRBJ2-5	NA	TGTGCCTGGAGTGTAGACGAAGAGACCCAGTACTTC	CAWSVDEETQYF
few	TRBV6-5	TRBJ2-5	NA	TGTGCCAGCAGTTACTCGGCGGGGATGCAGACCCAGTACTTC	CASSYSAGMQTQYF
NA	TRBV21-1	TRBJ1-3	NA	TGTGCCAGCAGCAAAGGTGGGGTAAGAGATTCTGGAAACACCATATATTTT	CASSKGGVRDSGNTIYF
NA	TRBV6-5	TRBJ2-1	NA	TGTGCCACCACTATGCGGAATGAGCAGTTCTTC	CATTMRNEQFF
NA	TRBV6-5	TRBJ2-7	TRBD2	TGTGCCAGCAGTTTTAGCGGGGGTCACGAGCAGTACTTC	CASSFSGGHEQYF
once	TRBV6-5	TRBJ2-7	NA	TGTGCCAGCACTTCGACAGGATACCCCTACGAGCAGTACTTC	CASTSTGYPYEQYF
NA	TRBV30	TRBJ1-5	NA	TGTGCCTGGAGTTCGGGTACGGATCAGCCCCAGCATTTT	CAWSSGTDQPQHF
NA	TRBV2	TRBJ2-2	NA	TGTGCCAGCAGGGGGACTGTGAACACCGGGGAGCTGTTTTTT	CASRGTVNTGELFF
NA	TRBV6-1	TRBJ2-3	NA	TGTGCCAGCACTGGAAGCACAGATACGCAGTATTTT	CASTGSTDTQYF
NA	TRBV2	TRBJ1-6	NA	TGTGCCAGCAGTGAAGAGCAGGGAGGGAATTCACCCCTCCACTTT	CASSEEQGGNSPLHF
NA	TRBV18	TRBJ2-6	TRBD1	TGTGCCAGCTCACGAGGACAGGGGGACTCTGGGGCCAACGTCCTGACTTTC	CASSRGQGDSGANVLTF
NA	TRBV7-2	TRBJ1-2	NA	TGTGCCAGCAGCTTAGGCTGGCAGGGTAGCGGCTACACCTTC	CASSLGWQGSGYTF
few	TRBV4-1	TRBJ2-7	TRBD1	TGCGCCAGCAGCCCAGAGCCGTACAGGGGAGTTTACGAGCAGTACTTC	CASSPEPYRGVYEQYF
NA	TRBV29-1	TRBJ1-3	TRBD1	TGCAGCGTGGTGGACAGGGGGACGGGAAACACCATATATTTT	CSVVDRGTGNTIYF
NA	TRBV7-7	TRBJ2-7	NA	TGTGCCAGCAGTCTTAGCCCGGGGGCCCACGAGCAGTACTTC	CASSLSPGAHEQYF
NA	TRBV7-2	TRBJ1-1	NA	TGTGCCAGCAGCGCGATATCCGGGACGCCGAACACTGAAGCTTTCTTT	CASSAISGTPNTEAFF
NA	TRBV14	TRBJ2-5	NA	TGTGCCAGCAGCCAAGGCTGGCTTGCTGGAGAGCAGTACTTC	CASSQGWLAGEQYF
NA	TRBV29-1	TRBJ2-5	NA	TGCAGCGTGGGGACAATGGAGCCCCAGTACTTC	CSVGTMEPQYF
NA	TRBV6-1	TRBJ2-1	NA	TGTGCCAGCAGTGAATTACGGGGCACCTACAATGAGCAGTTCTTC	CASSELRGTYNEQFF
NA	TRBV7-3	TRBJ2-5	NA	TGTGCCAGCAGCTCTGACCGACAAGGGGGGGAAGAGACCCAGTACTTC	CASSSDRQGGEETQYF
NA	TRBV7-9	TRBJ2-7	TRBD2	TGTGCCAGCAGCCCTAGCGGGACAAGGCCCCTCACCTACGAGCAGTACTTC	CASSPSGTRPLTYEQYF
NA	TRBV6-4	TRBJ2-3	NA	TGTGCCAGCAGTGCCACAGGGCTGCATGGCACAGATACGCAGTATTTT	CASSATGLHGTDTQYF
once	TRBV13	TRBJ1-2	TRBD1	TGTGCCAGCAGCCGACAGGGGGGAAATGGCTACACCTTC	CASSRQGGNGYTF
NA	TRBV6-5	TRBJ2-1	TRBD2	TGTGCCAGCTTTAAGAGTAGCGGGGTCAATGAGCAGTTCTTC	CASFKSSGVNEQFF
few	TRBV9	TRBJ2-5	TRBD1	TGTGCCAGCAGCGCGCCCCATCGGGACAGGGCAGAGACCCAGTACTTC	CASSAPHRDRAETQYF
NA	TRBV2	TRBJ2-3	TRBD2	TGTGCCAGCACCCAGTTTAGCGGGGTCACAGATACGCAGTATTTT	CASTQFSGVTDTQYF
NA	TRBV4-2	TRBJ1-5	NA	TGTGCCAGCAGCCCGACACCTAGCAATCAGCCCCAGCATTTT	CASSPTPSNQPQHF
NA	TRBV19	TRBJ1-5	TRBD1	TGTGCCAGTAGTATAGAAGGGGGCGATCAGCCCCAGCATTTT	CASSIEGGDQPQHF
once	TRBV18	TRBJ1-5	NA	TGTGCCAGCTCACCACCCGGGGTGAAGCAGCCCCAGCATTTT	CASSPPGVKQPQHF
NA	TRBV7-6	TRBJ1-2	TRBD1	TGTGCCAGCAGCTTACGTGCAGGGGGCGAAGAACGGGACTATGGCTACACCTTC	CASSLRAGGEERDYGYTF
NA	TRBV5-6	TRBJ2-7	TRBD1	TGTGCCAGCAGCTTGTGGGACAGGGCCTACGCGCAGTACTTC	CASSLWDRAYAQYF
once	TRBV25-1	TRBJ1-5	TRBD1	TGTGCCAGCAGTGCTTCTTACAGGGGACAGCCCCAGCATTTT	CASSASYRGQPQHF
NA	TRBV30	TRBJ1-1	NA	TGTGCCTGGATTGTGGGACGGCCGGACACTGAAGCTTTCTTT	CAWIVGRPDTEAFF
NA	TRBV4-2	TRBJ2-2	TRBD2	TGTGCCAGCAGCCAAGATTGGGGGGGGTCGAACACCGGGGAGCTGTTTTTT	CASSQDWGGSNTGELFF
NA	TRBV23-1	TRBJ2-5	NA	TGCGCCAGCAGTCGCTCTCTCTCCGGGACACAAGGAGAGACCCAGTACTTC	CASSRSLSGTQGETQYF
NA	TRBV29-1	TRBJ2-7	NA	TGCAGCGCCGCAGGGATGGGCGTGTACGAGCAGTACTTC	CSAAGMGVYEQYF
NA	TRBV10-2	TRBJ2-2	NA	TGCGCCAGCAGCCGGGACCAGAACACCGGGGAGCTGTTTTTT	CASSRDQNTGELFF
few	TRBV6-1	TRBJ1-4	NA	TGTGCCATCGTGGGGGGCGAAAAACTGTTTTTT	CAIVGGEKLFF
NA	TRBV6-4	TRBJ2-3	NA	TGTGCCAGCAGTTTACTCCTCACAGATACGCAGTATTTT	CASSLLLTDTQYF
NA	TRBV5-6	TRBJ1-5	NA	TGTGCCAGCAGCTTCCTAAATCAGCCCCAGCATTTT	CASSFLNQPQHF
NA	TRBV6-6	TRBJ1-2	NA	TGTGCCAGCAGTTCGGGGGGACCTTCGGGTGGCTACACCTTC	CASSSGGPSGGYTF